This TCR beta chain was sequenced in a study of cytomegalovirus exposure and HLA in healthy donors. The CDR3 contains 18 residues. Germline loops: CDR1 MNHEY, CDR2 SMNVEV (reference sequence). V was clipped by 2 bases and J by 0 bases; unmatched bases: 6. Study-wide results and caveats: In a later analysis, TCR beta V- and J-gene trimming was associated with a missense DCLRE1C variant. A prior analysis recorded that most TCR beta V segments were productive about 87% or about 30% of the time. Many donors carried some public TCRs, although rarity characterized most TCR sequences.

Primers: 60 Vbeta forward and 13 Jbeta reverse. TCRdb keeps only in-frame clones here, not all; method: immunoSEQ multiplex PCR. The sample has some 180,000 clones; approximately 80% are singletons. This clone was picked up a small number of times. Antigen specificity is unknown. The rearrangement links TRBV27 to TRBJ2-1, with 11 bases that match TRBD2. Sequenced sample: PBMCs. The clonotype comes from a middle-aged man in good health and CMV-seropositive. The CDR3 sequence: CASSLPGTSGSSYNEQFF. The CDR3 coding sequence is TGTGCCAGCAGTTTACCGGGGACTAGCGGAAGCTCCTACAATGAGCAGTTCTTC.